Included here is one T cell receptor (beta chain) sequence, with context. Its cognate antigen is unknown. Naive CD8 populations comprised CD45RO-negative cells positively selected for CCR7, excluding terminally differentiated effector memory CD45RA+ cells. This sample was included in a study of shared clonotypes between healthy human individuals. Study-wide findings and caveats: Some clonotypes were shared by all four sorted-subset donors, while others were not shared. The non-shared ones had lower generation probabilities than the shared ones. Incomplete sequencing of sorted subsets was indicated by rarefaction despite large depth.

At the deep level, the assay was run. Sequencing used immunoSEQ multiplex PCR; TCRdb keeps in-frame clones, though not all of them. The table lists roughly 1,800,000 clones, around 96% of them singletons. Sequencing was performed on naive CD8+ T cells sorted from blood. This clonotype was obtained from a man between 18 and 35 years old in good health.

This chain's CDR3 is CASSLTGTGSYEQYF. The CDR3 bases are TGCGCCAGCAGCCTCACCGGGACAGGGTCCTACGAGCAGTACTTC. The rearrangement uses TRBV4-1 and TRBJ2-7; TRBD1 matches 9 bases. Trimming took 4 bases from V and 1 from J; bases not matched to a gene: 5. This CDR3 region has 15 residues. The germline CDR1 and CDR2 sequences are MGHRA and YSYEKL.